A selection of T cell receptor beta chains follows, all from one sample in a study of cytomegalovirus exposure and HLA in healthy donors. Some clones are missing from TCRdb's copy, which holds only in-frame ones; the method was immunoSEQ multiplex PCR. Among roughly 190,000 clones listed, approximately 84% were seen once. The specimen sequenced was PBMCs. The receptor set was obtained from a man over 45 in good health and CMV-seronegative. Both conserved end residues are part of each CDR3.

>TRBV7-8|12
CASSLTRMNQYF
>TRBV6-5|14
CASSYGAVNTEAFF
>TRBV7-2|15
CASSLGGGGERPQHF
>TRBV5-1|13
CASRRDPEGGYTF
>TRBV5-1|15
CASSLGGQGSYEQYF
>TRBV7-9|12
CSSSLGSGTLHF
>TRBV6-1|17
CASSVNPGRTVWGTQYF
>TRBV2|14
CATGRDRGAYEQYF
>TRBV4-1|14
CASSQSGTYNEQFF
>TRBV5-6|17
CASSLDWAGRSTDTQYF
>TRBV5-1|14
CASSLRTGANGYTF
>TRBV19|13
CASSIGGQTEAFF
>TRBV19|15
CASSIDSGASYEQYF
>TRBV27|12
CASSGRSDTQYF
>TRBV6-5|15
CASRGRLAGRYEQYF
>TRBV29-1|15
CSAGGAGPGTGELFF
>TRBV30|11
CAWSALQGHYF